Below, one T cell receptor (beta chain) is given with its context. The entry originates in a study of blood T cell repertoires in COVID-19. The wider study: Acute and convalescent COVID-19 specimens originated in the United States, Italy and Spain. T cells, B-cell-depleted T cells, or PBMCs provided the cDNA or gDNA that served as material.

Germline loops: CDR1 SEHNR, CDR2 FQNEAQ (reference sequence). The V end was cut by 4 bases, the J end by 10 bases, with 17 bases between. The CDR3 is made up of 15 amino acids. In the authors' workflow: Estimated nucleated cell counts came from reference gene primer amplification. TCRdb's table, derived via immunoSEQ multiplex PCR, lists solely in-frame clones and lacks some. That table is the source of V, J and clone size, and D and trimming were worked out from the DNA. The sample holds over 250,000 clones, about 80% seen once. Sequencing was done on a sample of peripheral blood. The chain uses TRBV7-9 and TRBJ1-6, with D maybe TRBD1 (6 bases). The sequence derives from a woman aged 45-59 years who had recovered from COVID-19. The CDR3 DNA is TGTGCCAGCAGCTGGACCGGGACATCTAACTCACCCCTCCACTTT. This gives the protein CASSWTGTSNSPLHF.